The 11 T cell receptor beta chains below come from one sample, sequenced in a study of sequential checkpoint blockade in melanoma. The sample's treatment: randomized to nivolumab then ipilimumab (arm A) or the reverse (arm B). Generated by immunoSEQ multiplex PCR, the TCRdb table keeps only in-frame clones and is missing some. Among tens of thousands of clones listed, approximately 68% were seen once. Sequencing was performed on CD8+ T cells sorted from blood (inferred from file names), taken from a patient given nivolumab and ipilimumab in sequence. These receptors originate from a human donor with melanoma.

This sequence joins TRBV27 and TRBJ1-1; 12 bases map to TRBD1. The CDR3 is 16 amino acids. Germline assignment: CDR1 MNHEY and CDR2 SMNVEV (reference sequence). Trimming took 8 bases from V and 4 from J; bases not matched to a gene: 11. Here the CDR3 reads CASPTGDRGRGTEAFF. The CDR3 coding sequence is TGTGCCAGCCCAACCGGGGACAGGGGGCGCGGCACTGAAGCTTTCTTT.

The chain couples TRBV5-4 to TRBJ1-2; TRBD1 is a possible D gene (6 bases). The V and J ends lost 0 bases and 0 bases respectively, with 15 bases between them. Germline V lookup: CDR1 SGHNT, CDR2 YYREEE (reference sequence). This CDR3 is 17 amino acids long. In DNA form, the CDR3 reads TGTGCCAGCAGCTTGGCCAAGGGGGGGTCGTCTAACTATGGCTACACCTTC. This encodes CASSLAKGGSSNYGYTF.

V gene TRBV7-9 combines with J gene TRBJ1-4, with TRBD1 as a possible D gene (5 bases). There are 15 residues in the CDR3. Germline CDR1 and CDR2: SEHNR and FQNEAQ (reference sequence). Trimming took 0 bases from V and 8 from J, leaving 13 bases between them. CDR3 loop: CASSLAGGSGEKLFF. The DNA for the CDR3 is TGTGCCAGCAGCTTAGCGGGGGGATCTGGGGAAAAACTGTTTTTT.

The chain recombines TRBV6-5 with TRBJ2-7; 7 bases are a match to TRBD1. The length of the CDR3 is 15 residues. The junction had 10 bases not matched to a gene; V was cut back by 6 bases and J by 2 bases. CDR1 MNHEY and CDR2 SVGAGI come from the germline V gene. CDR3: CASSHPDRLTYEQYF. In nucleotides, the CDR3 is TGTGCCAGCAGCCACCCGGACAGGCTTACCTACGAGCAGTACTTC.

The chain combines TRBV7-9 with TRBJ2-7; D might be TRBD1 (6 bases). Germline CDR1 is SEHNR and CDR2 is FQNEAQ (reference sequence). V was pared by 3 bases and J by 4 bases, with 13 bases between. This CDR3 is built from 14 residues. The CDR3 loop reads CASSFGGQKYEQYF. The CDR3 DNA follows: TGTGCCAGCAGCTTCGGCGGACAGAAATACGAGCAGTACTTC.

This chain links TRBV2 with TRBJ2-1; TRBD2 matches 8 bases. V shed 6 bases, J shed 5 bases, and the junction held 6 bases outside the gene matches. CDR3 size: 14 residues. Germline loops: CDR1 SNHLY, CDR2 FYNNEI. CDR3 protein: CASSRGTSNNEQFF. The CDR3 DNA reads as TGTGCCAGCAGCCGAGGGACTAGTAACAATGAGCAGTTCTTC.

The J gene is TRBJ2-7, the V gene TRBV9, with a possible D match to TRBD1 (6 bases). CDR3 size: 14 residues. Trimming pared 4 bases from V and 0 bases from J, leaving 11 bases between. CDR1 is SGDLS and CDR2 is YYNGEE in the germline V gene. CDR3 sequence reads: CASSPGTTSYEQYV. The CDR3 nucleotides read TGTGCCAGCAGCCCCGGGACAACCTCCTACGAGCAGTACGTC.

This rearrangement joins TRBV11-2 to TRBJ2-3; 9 bases line up with TRBD1. Germline-derived CDR1 and CDR2 are SGHAT and FQNNGV. The CDR3 spans 17 residues. V was pared by 5 bases and J by 6 bases, with 15 bases of the junction left unmatched. CDR3 sequence reads: CASSGRTGAFLSDTQYF. CDR3 in DNA: TGTGCCAGCAGCGGTAGGACAGGGGCATTCCTATCTGATACGCAGTATTTT. Variable domain in full (rest from reference TRBV11-2 and TRBJ2-3): EAGVAQSPRYKIIEKRQSVAFWCNPISGHATLYWYQQILGQGPKLLIQFQNNGVVDDSQLPKDRFSAERLKGVDSTLKIQPAKLEDSAVYLCASSGRTGAFLSDTQYFGPGTRLTVL.

This sequence joins TRBV15 and TRBJ1-2, with D perhaps TRBD1 (6 bases). V shed 11 bases and J shed 3 bases, with 19 bases lying between them. CDR1 and CDR2 from the germline V gene are LNHNV and YYDKDF (reference sequence). The CDR3 is 14 amino acids. The CDR3 sequence: CASPCWGRYYGYTF. The CDR3 DNA is TGTGCCTCACCCTGTTGGGGGCGATACTATGGCTACACCTTC.

J is TRBJ1-6 and V is TRBV9; 8 bases match TRBD1. From germline, CDR1 is SGDLS and CDR2 YYNGEE. CDR3 length equals 17 residues. With V trimmed by 4 bases and J by 4 bases, 10 bases remained unmatched. CDR3 nucleotides: TGTGCCAGCAGCCACGATCCGGGACAGGCATATAATTCACCCCTCCACTTT. Amino acids: CASSHDPGQAYNSPLHF.

This clone was observed a few times. The genes are TRBV7-9 and TRBJ2-1; 8 bases map to TRBD2. The CDR3 has 16 residues. Per the germline V gene, CDR1 is SEHNR and CDR2 is FQNEAQ (reference sequence). Germline trimming cut 5 bases from V and 7 bases from J; bases unmatched to any gene: 13. The DNA for the CDR3 is TGTGCCAGCAGCCCTTACGGGGGGGGAATTAAAAATGAGCAGTTCTTC. It is translated as CASSPYGGGIKNEQFF.